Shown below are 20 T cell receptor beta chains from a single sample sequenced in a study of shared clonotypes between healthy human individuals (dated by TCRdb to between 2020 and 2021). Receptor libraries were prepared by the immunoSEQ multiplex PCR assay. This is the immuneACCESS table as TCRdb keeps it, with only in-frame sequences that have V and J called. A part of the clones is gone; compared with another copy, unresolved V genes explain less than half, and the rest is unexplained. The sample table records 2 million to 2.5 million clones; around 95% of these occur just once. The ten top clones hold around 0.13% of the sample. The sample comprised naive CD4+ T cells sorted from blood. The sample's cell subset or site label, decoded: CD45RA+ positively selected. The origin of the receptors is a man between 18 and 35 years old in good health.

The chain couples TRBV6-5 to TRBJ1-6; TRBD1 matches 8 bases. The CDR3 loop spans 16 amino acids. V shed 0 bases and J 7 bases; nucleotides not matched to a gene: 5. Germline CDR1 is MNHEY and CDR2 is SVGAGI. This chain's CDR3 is CASSYSRQGLNSPLHF. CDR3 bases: TGTGCCAGCAGTTACTCGAGACAGGGGTTGAATTCACCCCTCCACTTT.

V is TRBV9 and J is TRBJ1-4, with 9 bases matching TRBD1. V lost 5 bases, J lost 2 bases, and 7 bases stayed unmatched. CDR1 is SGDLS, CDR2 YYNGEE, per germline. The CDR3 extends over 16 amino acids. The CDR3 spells CASSPGQGRTNEKLFF. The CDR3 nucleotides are TGTGCCAGCAGTCCAGGACAGGGGCGGACTAATGAAAAACTGTTTTTT.

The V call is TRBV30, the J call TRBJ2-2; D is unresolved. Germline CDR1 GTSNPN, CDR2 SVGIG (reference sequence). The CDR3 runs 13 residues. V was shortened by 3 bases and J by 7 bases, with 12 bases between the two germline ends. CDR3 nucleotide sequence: TGTGCCTGGAGCCTATCCCGAGGCGGGGAGCTGTTTTTT. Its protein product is CAWSLSRGGELFF.

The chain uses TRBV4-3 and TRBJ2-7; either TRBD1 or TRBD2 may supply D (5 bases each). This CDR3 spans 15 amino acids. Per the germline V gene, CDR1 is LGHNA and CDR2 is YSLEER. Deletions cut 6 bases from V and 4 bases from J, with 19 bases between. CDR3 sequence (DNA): TGCGCCAGCAGACTGCACGGGCAGGGAGCATACGAGCAGTACTTC. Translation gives CASRLHGQGAYEQYF.

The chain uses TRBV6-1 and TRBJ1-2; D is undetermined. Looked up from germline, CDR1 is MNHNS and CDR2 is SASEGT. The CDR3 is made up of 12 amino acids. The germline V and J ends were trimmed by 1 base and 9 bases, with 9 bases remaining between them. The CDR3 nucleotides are TGTGCCAGCAGTGAAGTGGTGTGGAGCTACACCTTC. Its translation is CASSEVVWSYTF.

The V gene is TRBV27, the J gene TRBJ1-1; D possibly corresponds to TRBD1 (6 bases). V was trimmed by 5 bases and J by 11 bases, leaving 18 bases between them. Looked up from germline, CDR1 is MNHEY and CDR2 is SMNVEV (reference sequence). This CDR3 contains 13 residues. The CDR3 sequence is CASSKKNTGFAFF. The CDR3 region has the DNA TGTGCCAGCAGTAAAAAAAACACAGGGTTTGCTTTCTTT.

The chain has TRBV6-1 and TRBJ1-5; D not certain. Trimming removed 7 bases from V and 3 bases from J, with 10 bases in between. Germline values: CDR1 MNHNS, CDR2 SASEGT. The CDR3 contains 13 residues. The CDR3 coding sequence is TGTGCCAGCACCGACTGGGACAATCAGCCCCAGCATTTT. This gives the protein CASTDWDNQPQHF.

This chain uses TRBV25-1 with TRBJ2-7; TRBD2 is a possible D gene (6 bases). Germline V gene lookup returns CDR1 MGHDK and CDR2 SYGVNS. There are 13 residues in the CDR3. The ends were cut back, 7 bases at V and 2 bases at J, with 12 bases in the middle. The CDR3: CASNSGATYEQYF. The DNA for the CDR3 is TGTGCCAGCAATAGCGGAGCTACCTACGAGCAGTACTTC.

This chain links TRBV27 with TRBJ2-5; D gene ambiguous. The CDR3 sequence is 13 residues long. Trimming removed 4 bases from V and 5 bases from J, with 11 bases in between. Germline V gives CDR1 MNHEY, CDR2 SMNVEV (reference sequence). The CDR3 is CASSSQVGETQYF. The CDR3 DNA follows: TGTGCCAGCAGTTCCCAGGTAGGGGAGACCCAGTACTTC.

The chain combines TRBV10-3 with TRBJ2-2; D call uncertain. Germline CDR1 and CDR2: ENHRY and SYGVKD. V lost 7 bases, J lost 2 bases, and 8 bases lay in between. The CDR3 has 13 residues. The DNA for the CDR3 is TGTGCCATCATTGGAGATAACACCGGGGAGCTGTTTTTT. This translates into CAIIGDNTGELFF.

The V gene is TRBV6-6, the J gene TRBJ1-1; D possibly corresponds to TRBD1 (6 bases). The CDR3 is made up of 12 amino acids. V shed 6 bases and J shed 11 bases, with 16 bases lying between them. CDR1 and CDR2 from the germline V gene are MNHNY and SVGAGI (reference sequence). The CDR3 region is CASSTAGAGAFF. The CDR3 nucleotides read TGTGCCAGCAGCACGGCGGGGGCGGGTGCTTTCTTT.

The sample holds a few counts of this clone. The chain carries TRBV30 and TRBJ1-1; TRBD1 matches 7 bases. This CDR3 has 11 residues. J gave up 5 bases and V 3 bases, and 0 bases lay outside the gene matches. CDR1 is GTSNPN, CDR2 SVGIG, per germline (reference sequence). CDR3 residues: CAWRDRTEAFF. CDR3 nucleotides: TGTGCCTGGAGGGACAGGACTGAAGCTTTCTTT.

The CDR3 DNA reads TGCGCCAGCAGACTGCTAGCGGGAGGTACCTCCTACGAGCAGTACTTC. Protein: CASRLLAGGTSYEQYF. This chain joins TRBV5-1 and TRBJ2-7, with 11 bases identical to TRBD2. This CDR3 has 16 residues. V was clipped by 5 bases and J by 0 bases; unmatched bases: 7. CDR1 is SGHRS, CDR2 YFSETQ, per germline.

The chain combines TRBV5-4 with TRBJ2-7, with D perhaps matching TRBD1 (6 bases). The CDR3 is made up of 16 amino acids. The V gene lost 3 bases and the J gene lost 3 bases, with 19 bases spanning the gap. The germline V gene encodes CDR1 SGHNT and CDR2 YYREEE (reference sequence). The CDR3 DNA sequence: TGTGCCAGCAGCTCAGCTCGAGGGACAACTCTCTACGAGCAGTACTTC. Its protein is CASSSARGTTLYEQYF.

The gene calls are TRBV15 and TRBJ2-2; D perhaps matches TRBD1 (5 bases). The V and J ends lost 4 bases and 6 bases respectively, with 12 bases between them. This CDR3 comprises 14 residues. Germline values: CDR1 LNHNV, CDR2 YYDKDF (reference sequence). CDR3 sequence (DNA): TGTGCCACCAGCATAAACAGGCACGCCGGGGAGCTGTTTTTT. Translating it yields CATSINRHAGELFF.

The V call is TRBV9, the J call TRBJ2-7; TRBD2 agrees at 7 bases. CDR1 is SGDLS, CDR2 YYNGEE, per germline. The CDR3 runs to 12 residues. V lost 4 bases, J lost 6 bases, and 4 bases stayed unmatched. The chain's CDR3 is CASSPSGIEQYF. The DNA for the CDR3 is TGTGCCAGCAGCCCGAGCGGGATCGAGCAGTACTTC. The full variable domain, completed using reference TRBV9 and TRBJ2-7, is DSGVTQTPKHLITATGQRVTLRCSPRSGDLSVYWYQQSLDQGLQFLIQYYNGEERAKGNILERFSAQQFPDLHSELNLSSLELGDSALYFCASSPSGIEQYFGPGTRLTVT.

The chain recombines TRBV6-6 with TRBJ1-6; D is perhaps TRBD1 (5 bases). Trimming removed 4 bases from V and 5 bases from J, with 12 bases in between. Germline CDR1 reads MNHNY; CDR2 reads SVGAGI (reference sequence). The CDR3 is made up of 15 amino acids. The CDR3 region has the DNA TGTGCCAGCAGTTCGGGCAGGGAAAATAATTCACCCCTCCACTTT. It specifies CASSSGRENNSPLHF.

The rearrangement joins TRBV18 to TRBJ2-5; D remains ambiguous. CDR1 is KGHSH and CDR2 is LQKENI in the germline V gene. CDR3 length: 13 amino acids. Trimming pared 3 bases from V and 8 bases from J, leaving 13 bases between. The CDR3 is CASSPDLLATQYF. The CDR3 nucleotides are TGTGCCAGCTCACCTGACCTGTTAGCTACCCAGTACTTC. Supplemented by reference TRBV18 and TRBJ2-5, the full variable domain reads NAGVMQNPRHLVRRRGQEARLRCSPMKGHSHVYWYRQLPEEGLKFMVYLQKENIIDESGMPKERFSAEFPKEGPSILRIQQVVRGDSAAYFCASSPDLLATQYFGPGTRLLVL.

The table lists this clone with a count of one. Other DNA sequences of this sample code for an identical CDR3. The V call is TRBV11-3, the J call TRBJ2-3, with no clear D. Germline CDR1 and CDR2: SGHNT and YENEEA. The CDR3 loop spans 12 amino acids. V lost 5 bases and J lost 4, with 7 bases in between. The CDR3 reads CASSLGPDTQYF. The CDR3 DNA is TGTGCCAGCAGCCTTGGACCAGATACGCAGTATTTT.

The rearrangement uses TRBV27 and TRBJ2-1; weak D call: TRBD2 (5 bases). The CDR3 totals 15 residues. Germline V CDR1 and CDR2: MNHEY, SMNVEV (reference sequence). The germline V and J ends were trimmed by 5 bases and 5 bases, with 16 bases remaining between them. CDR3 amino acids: CASSPRRGGNNEQFF. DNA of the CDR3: TGTGCCAGCAGTCCCCGTCGGGGTGGAAACAATGAGCAGTTCTTC.